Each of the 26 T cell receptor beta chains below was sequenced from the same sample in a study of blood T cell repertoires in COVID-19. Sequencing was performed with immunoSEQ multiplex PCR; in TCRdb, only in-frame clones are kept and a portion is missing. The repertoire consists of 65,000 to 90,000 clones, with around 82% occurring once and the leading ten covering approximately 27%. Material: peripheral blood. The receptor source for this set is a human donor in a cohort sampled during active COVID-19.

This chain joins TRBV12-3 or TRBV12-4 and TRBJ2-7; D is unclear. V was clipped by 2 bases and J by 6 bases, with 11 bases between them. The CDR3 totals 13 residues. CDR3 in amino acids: CASSLIRPGEQYF. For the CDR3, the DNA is TGTGCCAGCAGTTTAATTCGGCCGGGCGAGCAGTACTTC.

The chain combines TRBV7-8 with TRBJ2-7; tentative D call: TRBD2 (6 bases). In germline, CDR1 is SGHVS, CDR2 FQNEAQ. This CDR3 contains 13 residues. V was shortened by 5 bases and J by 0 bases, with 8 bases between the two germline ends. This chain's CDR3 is CASSGGGSYEQYF. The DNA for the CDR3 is TGTGCCAGCAGCGGGGGAGGCTCCTACGAGCAGTACTTC.

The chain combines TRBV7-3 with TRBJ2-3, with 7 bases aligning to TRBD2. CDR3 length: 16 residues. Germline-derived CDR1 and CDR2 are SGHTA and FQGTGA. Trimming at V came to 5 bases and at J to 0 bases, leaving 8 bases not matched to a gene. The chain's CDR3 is CASSPLAGRSTDTQYF. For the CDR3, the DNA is TGTGCCAGCAGCCCGTTAGCGGGTAGGAGCACAGATACGCAGTATTTT. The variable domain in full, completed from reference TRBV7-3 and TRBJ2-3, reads GAGVSQTPSNKVTEKGKYVELRCDPISGHTALYWYRQSLGQGPEFLIYFQGTGAADDSGLPNDRFFAVRPEGSVSTLKIQRTERGDSAVYLCASSPLAGRSTDTQYFGPGTRLTVL.

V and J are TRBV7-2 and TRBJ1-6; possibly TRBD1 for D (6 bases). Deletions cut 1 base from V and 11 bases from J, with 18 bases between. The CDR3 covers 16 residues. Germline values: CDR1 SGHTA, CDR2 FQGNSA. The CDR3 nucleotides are TGTGCCAGCAGCTTAGGGGCGACAGGCGCAGGGGCACCCCTCCACTTT. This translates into CASSLGATGAGAPLHF.

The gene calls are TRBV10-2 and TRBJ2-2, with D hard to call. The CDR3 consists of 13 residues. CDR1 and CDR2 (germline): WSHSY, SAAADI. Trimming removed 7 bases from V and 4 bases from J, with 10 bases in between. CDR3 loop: CASNLRTTGELFF. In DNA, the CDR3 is TGCGCCAGCAATCTCAGAACCACCGGGGAGCTGTTTTTT.

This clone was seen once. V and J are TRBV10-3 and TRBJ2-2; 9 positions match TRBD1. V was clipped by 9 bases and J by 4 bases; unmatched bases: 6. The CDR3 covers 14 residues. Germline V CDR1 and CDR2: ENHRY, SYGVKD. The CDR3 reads CAMRTGAATGELFF. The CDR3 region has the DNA TGTGCCATGCGGACAGGGGCGGCCACCGGGGAGCTGTTTTTT.

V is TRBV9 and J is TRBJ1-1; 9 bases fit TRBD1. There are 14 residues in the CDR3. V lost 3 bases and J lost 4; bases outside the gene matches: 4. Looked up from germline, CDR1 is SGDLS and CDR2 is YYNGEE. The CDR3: CASSGTGDGTEAFF. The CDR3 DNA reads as TGTGCCAGCAGCGGGACAGGGGACGGCACTGAAGCTTTCTTT.

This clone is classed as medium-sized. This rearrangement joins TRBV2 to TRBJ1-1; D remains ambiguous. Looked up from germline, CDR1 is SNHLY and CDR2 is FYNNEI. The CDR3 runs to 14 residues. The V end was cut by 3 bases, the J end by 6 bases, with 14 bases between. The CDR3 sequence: CASSDQTVYAEAFF. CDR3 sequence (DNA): TGTGCCAGCAGTGATCAAACAGTGTACGCTGAAGCTTTCTTT.

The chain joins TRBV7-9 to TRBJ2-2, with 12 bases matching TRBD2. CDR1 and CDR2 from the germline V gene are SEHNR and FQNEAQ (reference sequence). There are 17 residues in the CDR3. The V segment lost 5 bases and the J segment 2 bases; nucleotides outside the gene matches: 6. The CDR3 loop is CASSLRTSGENTGELFF. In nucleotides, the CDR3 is TGTGCCAGCAGCCTGAGGACTAGCGGGGAAAACACCGGGGAGCTGTTTTTT.

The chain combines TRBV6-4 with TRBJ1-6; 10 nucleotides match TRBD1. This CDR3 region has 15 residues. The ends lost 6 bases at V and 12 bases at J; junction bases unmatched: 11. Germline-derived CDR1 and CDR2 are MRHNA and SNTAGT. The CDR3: CASSPHGTGDLPLHF. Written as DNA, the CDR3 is TGTGCCAGCAGCCCTCACGGGACAGGGGATCTACCCCTCCACTTT.

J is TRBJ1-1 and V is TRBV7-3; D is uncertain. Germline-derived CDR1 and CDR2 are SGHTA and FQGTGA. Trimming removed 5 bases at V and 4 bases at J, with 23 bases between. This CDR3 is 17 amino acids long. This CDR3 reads CASSIGPYTMEGTEAFF. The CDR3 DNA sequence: TGTGCCAGCAGCATCGGACCATATACCATGGAGGGCACTGAAGCTTTCTTT.

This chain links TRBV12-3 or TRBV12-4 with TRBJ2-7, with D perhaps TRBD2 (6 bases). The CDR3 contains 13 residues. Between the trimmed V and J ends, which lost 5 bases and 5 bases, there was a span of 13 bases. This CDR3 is CASSIWGDHEQYF. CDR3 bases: TGTGCCAGCAGTATCTGGGGGGACCACGAGCAGTACTTC.

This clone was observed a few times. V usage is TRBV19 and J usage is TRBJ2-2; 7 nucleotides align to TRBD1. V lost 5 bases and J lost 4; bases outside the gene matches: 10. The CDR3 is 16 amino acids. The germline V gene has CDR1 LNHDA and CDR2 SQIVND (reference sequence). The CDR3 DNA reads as TGTGCCAGTAGTGAAGGGGACCGACAGGGCACCGGGGAGCTGTTTTTT. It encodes CASSEGDRQGTGELFF.

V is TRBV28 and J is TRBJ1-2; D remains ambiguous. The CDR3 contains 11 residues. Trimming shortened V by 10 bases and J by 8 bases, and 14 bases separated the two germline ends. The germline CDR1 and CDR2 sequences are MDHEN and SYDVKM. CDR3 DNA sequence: TGTGCCACCGAGGCGGGGAGCGGCTACACCTTC. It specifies CATEAGSGYTF.

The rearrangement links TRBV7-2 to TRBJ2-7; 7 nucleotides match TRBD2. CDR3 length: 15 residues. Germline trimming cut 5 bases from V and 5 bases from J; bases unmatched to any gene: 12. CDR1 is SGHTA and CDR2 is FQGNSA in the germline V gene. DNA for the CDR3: TGTGCCAGCAGCCAGCCCGGGGGGATTTATCACGAGCAGTACTTC. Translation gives CASSQPGGIYHEQYF.

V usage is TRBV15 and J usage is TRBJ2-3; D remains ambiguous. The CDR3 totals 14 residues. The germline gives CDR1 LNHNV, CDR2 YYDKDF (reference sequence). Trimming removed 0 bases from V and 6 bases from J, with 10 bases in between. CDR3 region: CATSRDRRLDTQYF. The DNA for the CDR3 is TGTGCCACCAGCAGAGATCGCCGGTTGGATACGCAGTATTTT. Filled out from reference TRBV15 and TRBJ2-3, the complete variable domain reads DAMVIQNPRYQVTQFGKPVTLSCSQTLNHNVMYWYQQKSSQAPKLLFHYYDKDFNNEADTPDNFQSRRPNTSFCFLDIRSPGLGDTAMYLCATSRDRRLDTQYFGPGTRLTVL.

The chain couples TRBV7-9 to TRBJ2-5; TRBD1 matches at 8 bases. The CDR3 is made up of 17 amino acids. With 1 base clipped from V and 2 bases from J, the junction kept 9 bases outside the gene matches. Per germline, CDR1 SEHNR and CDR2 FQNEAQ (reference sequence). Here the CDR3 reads CASSLDLWTGRQETQYF. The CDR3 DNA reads TGTGCCAGCAGCTTAGATCTATGGACAGGGAGACAAGAGACCCAGTACTTC. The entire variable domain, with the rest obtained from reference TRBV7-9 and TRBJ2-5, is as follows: DTGVSQNPRHKITKRGQNVTFRCDPISEHNRLYWYRQTLGQGPEFLTYFQNEAQLEKSRLLSDRFSAERPKGSFSTLEIQRTEQGDSAMYLCASSLDLWTGRQETQYFGPGTRLLVL.

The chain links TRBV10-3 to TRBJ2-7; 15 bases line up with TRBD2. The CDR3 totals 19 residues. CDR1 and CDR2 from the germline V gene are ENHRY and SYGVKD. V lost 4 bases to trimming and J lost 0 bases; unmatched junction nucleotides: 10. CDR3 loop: CAISGSTGTSGGTSYEQYF. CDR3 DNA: TGTGCCATCAGTGGGTCGACCGGGACTAGCGGGGGGACCTCCTACGAGCAGTACTTC.

In nucleotides, the CDR3 is TGTGCCAGCAGCTTTGGGCGGGGGGCATCCGATACGCAGTATTTT. Residues: CASSFGRGASDTQYF. The V call is TRBV5-4, the J call TRBJ2-3; TRBD2 agrees at 8 bases. This CDR3 is built from 15 residues. V lost 2 bases, J lost 6 bases, and 8 bases stayed unmatched. The germline gives CDR1 SGHNT, CDR2 YYREEE (reference sequence).

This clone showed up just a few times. This CDR3 reads CASSQDTGYTSNTEAFF. The CDR3 DNA follows: TGTGCCAGCAGCCAAGATACGGGGTACACCTCGAACACTGAAGCTTTCTTT. This chain joins TRBV4-2 and TRBJ1-1; the D is unclear. The CDR3 is 17 residues long. CDR1 is LGHNA, CDR2 YNFKEQ, per germline. The ends were cut back, 0 bases at V and 1 base at J, with 15 bases in the middle.

As DNA, the CDR3 is TGTGCCAGCAGTGACAGGGGAATGCTGTTTTTT. Translating gives CASSDRGMLFF. The chain combines TRBV12-3 or TRBV12-4 with TRBJ1-4; 8 bases align to TRBD1. V gave up 5 bases and J gave up 14 bases; unmatched junction bases: 4. The CDR3 extends over 11 amino acids.

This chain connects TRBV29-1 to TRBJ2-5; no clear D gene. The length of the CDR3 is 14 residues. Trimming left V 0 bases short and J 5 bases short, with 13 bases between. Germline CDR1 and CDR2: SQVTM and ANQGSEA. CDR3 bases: TGCAGCGTTGAAGAATTCCGGGTCCCGGAGACCCAGTACTTC. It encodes CSVEEFRVPETQYF.

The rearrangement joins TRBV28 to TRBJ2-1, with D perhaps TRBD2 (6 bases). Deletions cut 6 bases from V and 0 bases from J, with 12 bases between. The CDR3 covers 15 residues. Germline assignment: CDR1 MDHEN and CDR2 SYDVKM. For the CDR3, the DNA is TGTGCCAGCAGAACCATCGGGAGCTCCTACAATGAGCAGTTCTTC. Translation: CASRTIGSSYNEQFF.

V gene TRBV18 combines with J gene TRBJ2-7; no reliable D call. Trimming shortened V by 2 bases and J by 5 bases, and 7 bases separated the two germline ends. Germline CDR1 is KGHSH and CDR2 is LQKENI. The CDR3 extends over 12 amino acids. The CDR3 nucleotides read TGTGCCAGCTCACCAACCCAGGACGAGCAGTACTTC. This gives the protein CASSPTQDEQYF.

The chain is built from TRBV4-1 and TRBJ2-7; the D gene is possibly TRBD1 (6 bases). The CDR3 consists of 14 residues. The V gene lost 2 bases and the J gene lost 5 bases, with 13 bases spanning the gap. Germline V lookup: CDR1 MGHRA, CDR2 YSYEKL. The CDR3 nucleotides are TGCGCCAGCAGCCAATTGGCAGGGGATGACGAGCAGTACTTC. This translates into CASSQLAGDDEQYF.

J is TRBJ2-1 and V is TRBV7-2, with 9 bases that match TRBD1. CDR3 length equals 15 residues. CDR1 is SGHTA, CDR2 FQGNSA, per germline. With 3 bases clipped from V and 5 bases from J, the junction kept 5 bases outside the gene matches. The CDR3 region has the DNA TGTGCCAGCAGCTTTCAGGGGACAGGGCACAATGAGCAGTTCTTC. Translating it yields CASSFQGTGHNEQFF.